These 2 T cell receptor beta chains came from one sample sequenced in a study of CD8 T cells in ankylosing spondylitis. Findings of the study overall: Eight highly homologous variants formed a TCR beta motif that appeared characteristic of ankylosing spondylitis blood.

TCRdb fed the 5' RACE reads into MiXCR, producing one record per CDR3 protein. The sample consists of 700,000 to 1,000,000 distinct CDR3 sequences, 12% of them appearing once. For these receptors, no antigen is known. Sequences were obtained from blood, either unsorted or a sorted T cell fraction (not recorded which). Receptors originate from a male donor with ankylosing spondylitis.

This clonotype was found a few times. The V and J genes are TRBV29-1 and TRBJ2-1; 11 bases line up with TRBD1. The CDR3 extends over 19 amino acids. Germline V gene data show CDR1 as SQVTM and CDR2 as ANQGSEA. J gave up 0 bases and V 4 bases, and 14 bases lay outside the gene matches. CDR3 amino acids: CSVASGTGGTPSSYNEQFF. The CDR3 DNA is TGCAGCGTTGCTTCCGGGACAGGGGGTACCCCAAGCTCCTACAATGAGCAGTTCTTC.

This clonotype was detected only a few times. CDR3 sequence reads: CATGQYLNTEAFF. The CDR3 region has the DNA TGTGCCACGGGACAGTATCTGAACACTGAAGCTTTCTTT. The V gene is TRBV3-1, the J gene TRBJ1-1; 7 bases fit TRBD1. V lost 10 bases and J lost 0; bases outside the gene matches: 5. The CDR3 is made up of 13 amino acids. The germline V gene encodes CDR1 LGHDT and CDR2 YNNKEL (reference sequence).